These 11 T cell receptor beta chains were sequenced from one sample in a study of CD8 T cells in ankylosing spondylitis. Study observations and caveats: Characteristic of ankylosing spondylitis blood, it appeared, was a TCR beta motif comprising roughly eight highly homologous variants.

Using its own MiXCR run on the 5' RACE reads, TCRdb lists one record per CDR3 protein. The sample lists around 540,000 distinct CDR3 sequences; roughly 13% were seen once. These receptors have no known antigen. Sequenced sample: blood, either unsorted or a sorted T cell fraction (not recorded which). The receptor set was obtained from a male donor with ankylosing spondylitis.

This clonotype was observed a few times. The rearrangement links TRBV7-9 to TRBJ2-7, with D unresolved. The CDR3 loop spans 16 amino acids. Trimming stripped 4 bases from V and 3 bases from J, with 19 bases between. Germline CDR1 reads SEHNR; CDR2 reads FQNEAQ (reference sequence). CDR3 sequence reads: CASSWSNYMMDYEQYF. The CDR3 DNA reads TGTGCCAGCAGCTGGAGTAATTACATGATGGACTACGAGCAGTACTTC.

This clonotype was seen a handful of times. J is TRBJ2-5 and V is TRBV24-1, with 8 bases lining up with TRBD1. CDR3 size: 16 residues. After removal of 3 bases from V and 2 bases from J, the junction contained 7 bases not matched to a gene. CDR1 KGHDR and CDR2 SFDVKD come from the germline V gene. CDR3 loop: CATSDATGAKQETQYF. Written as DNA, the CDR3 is TGTGCCACCAGTGATGCGACAGGGGCTAAGCAAGAGACCCAGTACTTC.

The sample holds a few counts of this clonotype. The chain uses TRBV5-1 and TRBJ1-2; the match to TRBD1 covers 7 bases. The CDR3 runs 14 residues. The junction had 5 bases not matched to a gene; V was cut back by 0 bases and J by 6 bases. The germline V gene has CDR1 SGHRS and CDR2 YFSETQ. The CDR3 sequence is CASSLEGQVNGYTF. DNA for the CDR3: TGCGCCAGCAGCTTGGAAGGACAGGTGAATGGCTACACCTTC.

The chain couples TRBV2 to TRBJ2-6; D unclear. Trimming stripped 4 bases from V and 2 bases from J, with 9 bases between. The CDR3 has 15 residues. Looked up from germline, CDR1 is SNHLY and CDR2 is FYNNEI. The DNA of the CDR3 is TGTGCCAGCAGTGTAAGGGTCCCTGGGGCCAACGTCCTGACTTTC. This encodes CASSVRVPGANVLTF. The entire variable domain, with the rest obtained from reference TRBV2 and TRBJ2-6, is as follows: EPEVTQTPSHQVTQMGQEVILRCVPISNHLYFYWYRQILGQKVEFLVSFYNNEISEKSEIFDDQFSVERPDGSNFTLKIRSTKLEDSAMYFCASSVRVPGANVLTFGAGSRLTVL.

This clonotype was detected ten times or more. CDR3 DNA: TGCAGCGGCGCTACTAGCGGGAGTAACAATGAGCAGTTCTTC. The encoded protein is CSGATSGSNNEQFF. The chain uses TRBV29-1 and TRBJ2-1; 11 positions agree with TRBD2. The CDR3 is 14 amino acids. CDR1 and CDR2 (germline): SQVTM, ANQGSEA. V lost 7 bases, J lost 5 bases, and 7 bases stayed unmatched.

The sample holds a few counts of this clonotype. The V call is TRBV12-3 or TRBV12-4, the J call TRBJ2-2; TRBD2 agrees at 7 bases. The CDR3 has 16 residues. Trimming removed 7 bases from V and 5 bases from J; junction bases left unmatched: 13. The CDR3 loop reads CASIRESGMRTGELFF. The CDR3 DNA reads TGTGCCAGCATCAGAGAGAGCGGGATGAGGACCGGGGAGCTGTTTTTT.

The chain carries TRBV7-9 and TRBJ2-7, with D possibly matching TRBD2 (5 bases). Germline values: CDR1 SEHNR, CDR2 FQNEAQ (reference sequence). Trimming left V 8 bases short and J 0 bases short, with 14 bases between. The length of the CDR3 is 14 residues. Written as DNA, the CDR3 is TGTGCCAGCCAGTTGGGGAGTCTCTCCTACGAGCAGTACTTC. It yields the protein CASQLGSLSYEQYF.

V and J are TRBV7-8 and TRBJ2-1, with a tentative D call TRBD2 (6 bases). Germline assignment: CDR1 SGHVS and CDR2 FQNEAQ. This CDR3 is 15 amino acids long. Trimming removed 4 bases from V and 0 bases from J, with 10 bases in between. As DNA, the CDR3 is TGTGCCAGCAGCTCGCTCGGGAGCTCCTACAATGAGCAGTTCTTC. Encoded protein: CASSSLGSSYNEQFF.

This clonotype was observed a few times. The chain's CDR3 is CASSSGPPTSEQYV. The CDR3, as DNA: TGTGCCAGCAGCTCCGGACCGCCGACTAGCGAGCAGTACGTC. The chain couples TRBV7-8 to TRBJ2-7; D is possibly TRBD2 (6 bases). Germline V gives CDR1 SGHVS, CDR2 FQNEAQ. This CDR3 spans 14 amino acids. Trimming stripped 4 bases from V and 6 bases from J, with 16 bases between.

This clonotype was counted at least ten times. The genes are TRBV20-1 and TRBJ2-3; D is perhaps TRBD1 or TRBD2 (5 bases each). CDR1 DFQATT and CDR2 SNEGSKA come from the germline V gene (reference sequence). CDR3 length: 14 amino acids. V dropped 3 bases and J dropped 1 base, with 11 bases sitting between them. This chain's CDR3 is CSASTGTRTDTQYF. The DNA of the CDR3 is TGCAGTGCTAGTACCGGGACCCGCACAGATACGCAGTATTTT.

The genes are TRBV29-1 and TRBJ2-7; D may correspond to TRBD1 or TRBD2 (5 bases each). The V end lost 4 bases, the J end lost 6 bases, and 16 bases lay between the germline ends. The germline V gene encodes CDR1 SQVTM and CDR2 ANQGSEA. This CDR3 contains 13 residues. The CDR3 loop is CSVGGTLLVEQYF. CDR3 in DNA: TGCAGCGTTGGGGGGACCCTACTCGTCGAGCAGTACTTC.